A selection of T cell receptor beta chains follows, all from one sample in a study of monozygotic twins with inflammatory bowel disease. TCRdb re-called the 5' RACE reads; one entry per CDR3 protein, DNA not given. This table lists a few hundred thousand distinct CDR3 sequences. The sequenced sample was blood. The receptors were sampled from a human donor with ulcerative colitis or Crohn's disease, or a healthy co-twin of an affected twin (not recorded which). Both conserved end residues are part of each CDR3.

j_call v_call cdr3_aa
TRBJ1-2 TRBV10-3 CAITRERTYGYTF
TRBJ2-2 TRBV5-1 CASSPGLAGANTGELFF
TRBJ1-1 TRBV7-9 CASTQTGATEAFF
TRBJ2-1 TRBV6-1 CASSGYAGGHNEQSF
TRBJ2-7 TRBV20-1 CSACRGQIRESYSYEQYF
TRBJ2-5 TRBV7-9 CASSPHGGLETQYF
TRBJ1-1 TRBV5-1 CASRLDGYTEAFF
TRBJ1-4 TRBV5-7 CASSQGGGTNEKLFF
TRBJ1-1 TRBV5-1 CASSLAQPGTGGMNHEAFF
TRBJ2-2 TRBV20-1 CSASRTGLSGELFF
TRBJ2-1 TRBV29-1 CSVEDWAGTIAVGEQFF
TRBJ2-1 TRBV29-1 CSSGQGVYNEQFF